The 24 T cell receptor beta chains below were found in one sample sequenced in a study of T cells in Graves' hyperthyroidism and ophthalmopathy. Amplified TCR beta CDR3 regions derived from RNA transcripts. The TCR CDR3 was amplified in a first-round RT-PCR using the HTBI primer set. TCRdb called the multiplex PCR reads again in MiXCR, with one record for every CDR3 protein. Of hundreds of thousands of distinct CDR3 sequences listed, 15% to 20% were seen once; the top ten hold 47%. The sequencing input was blood. Source of these receptors: a middle-aged man with Graves' ophthalmopathy.

The chain uses TRBV27 and TRBJ1-1; D perhaps matches TRBD1 (6 bases). Germline V gene lookup returns CDR1 MNHEY and CDR2 SMNVEV (reference sequence). CDR3 length: 14 amino acids. Between the trimmed V and J ends, which lost 3 bases and 2 bases, there was a span of 10 bases. CDR3 sequence: CASSFGRGNTEAFF. The CDR3 coding sequence is TGTGCCAGCAGTTTCGGCAGGGGAAACACTGAAGCTTTCTTT.

This clonotype was seen many times. V is TRBV3-1 and J is TRBJ2-7, with a weak D call TRBD1 (6 bases). The CDR3 has 13 amino acids. With 4 bases removed from V and 7 bases from J, the gap between germline ends came to 14 bases. Per germline, CDR1 LGHDT and CDR2 YNNKEL (reference sequence). The DNA for the CDR3 is TGTGCCAGCAGCCCGGGACAATTGGGTGAGCAGTACTTC. Protein: CASSPGQLGEQYF.

This clonotype was seen many times. The genes are TRBV12-3 or TRBV12-4 and TRBJ1-1; TRBD1 agrees at 7 bases. CDR3 length: 13 residues. The ends lost 7 bases at V and 8 bases at J; junction bases unmatched: 10. The CDR3 region has the DNA TGTGCCAGCAACCCCCAACGGGGACAGGAAGCTTTCTTT. Translating gives CASNPQRGQEAFF.

The chain uses TRBV18 and TRBJ2-6, with D maybe TRBD1 (6 bases). The CDR3 has 18 residues. The V gene lost 4 bases and the J gene lost 0 bases, with 16 bases spanning the gap. Germline assignment: CDR1 KGHSH and CDR2 LQKENI. The CDR3 spells CASSLTGTSTSGANVLTF. The CDR3 DNA reads TGTGCCAGCTCACTTACCGGGACATCCACCTCTGGGGCCAACGTCCTGACTTTC.

The chain combines TRBV25-1 with TRBJ2-1; TRBD2 matches 7 bases. In germline, CDR1 is MGHDK, CDR2 SYGVNS. J was trimmed by 2 bases and V by 3 bases; bases with no gene match: 4. This CDR3 is built from 15 residues. DNA for the CDR3: TGTGCCAGCAGTGATACCGGGAGGCCCTACAATGAGCAGTTCTTC. Translated: CASSDTGRPYNEQFF.

The chain is built from TRBV29-1 and TRBJ1-1; D is unclear. The CDR3 has 13 amino acids. Germline-derived CDR1 and CDR2 are SQVTM and ANQGSEA. The ends were cut back, 2 bases at V and 0 bases at J, with 7 bases in the middle. CDR3 DNA sequence: TGCAGCGTTGAATCAGGCATGAACACTGAAGCTTTCTTT. Translating gives CSVESGMNTEAFF.

This clonotype showed up many times. J is TRBJ2-5 and V is TRBV7-2, with D tentatively TRBD2 (7 bases). From germline, CDR1 is SGHTA and CDR2 FQGNSA. Trimming pared 1 base from V and 6 bases from J, leaving 15 bases between. The CDR3 consists of 15 residues. DNA for the CDR3: TGTGCCAGCAGCTTAGTATTGACGGGGGGCAAGACCCAGTACTTC. The encoded protein is CASSLVLTGGKTQYF.

This clonotype was seen repeatedly, ten times or more. This chain joins TRBV20-1 and TRBJ1-1; weak D call: TRBD1 (5 bases). The germline CDR1 and CDR2 sequences are DFQATT and SNEGSKA (reference sequence). The CDR3 totals 13 residues. V was trimmed by 3 bases and J by 4 bases, leaving 12 bases between them. The DNA for the CDR3 is TGCAGTGCTAGGTTGAGGGGCGGCACTGAAGCTTTCTTT. It codes for CSARLRGGTEAFF.

This clonotype was counted at least ten times. The V and J genes are TRBV2 and TRBJ1-2; 11 nucleotides line up with TRBD1. The CDR3 spans 13 residues. Germline V gene data show CDR1 as SNHLY and CDR2 as FYNNEI. V trimming: 10 bases; J trimming: 8 bases; junction bases outside the gene matches: 9. The CDR3 region has the DNA TGTGCCACAACTCCGGGACAGGGGGGCGGCTACACCTTC. It is translated as CATTPGQGGGYTF.

This clonotype showed up just a few times. The chain has TRBV7-6 and TRBJ2-1, with 11 bases matching TRBD2. Looked up from germline, CDR1 is SGHVS and CDR2 is FNYEAQ. V shed 3 bases and J 0 bases; nucleotides not matched to a gene: 7. The CDR3 totals 18 residues. CDR3: CASSFEPGTSGSYNEQFF. The CDR3, as DNA: TGTGCCAGCAGCTTCGAACCCGGGACTAGCGGCTCCTACAATGAGCAGTTCTTC.

Comment on this clonotype: Given a much more abundant clone one base away, this may be a read error. V usage is TRBV2 and J usage is TRBJ1-2; 9 bases agree with TRBD1. The CDR3 runs to 14 residues. CDR1 and CDR2 (germline): SNHLY, FYNNEI. V lost 6 bases, J lost 4 bases, and 6 bases stayed unmatched. As DNA, the CDR3 is TGTGCCAGCAGGGGACAGGGTACTCCCTATGGCTACACCTTC. As protein: CASRGQGTPYGYTF.

This clonotype was recorded a few times. The chain couples TRBV5-1 to TRBJ2-1; the D is unclear. V shed 0 bases and J shed 5 bases, with 15 bases lying between them. The CDR3 consists of 16 residues. Germline V gene sequence: CDR1 SGHRS, CDR2 YFSETQ. The CDR3 region has the DNA TGCGCCAGCAGCTTGGTATTTGGTAAACCACACAATGAGCAGTTCTTC. This codes for CASSLVFGKPHNEQFF.

This clonotype was recorded many times. V gene TRBV5-1 combines with J gene TRBJ2-5, with 10 bases that match TRBD2. Trimming removed 4 bases from V and 1 base from J; junction bases left unmatched: 1. CDR1 SGHRS and CDR2 YFSETQ come from the germline V gene. The CDR3 runs to 14 residues. CDR3 DNA: TGCGCCAGCAGCCCTAGCGGGAGCCAAGAGACCCAGTACTTC. Amino acids: CASSPSGSQETQYF.

The rearrangement joins TRBV2 to TRBJ2-7; D is perhaps TRBD1 or TRBD2 (5 bases each). Trimming cost V 9 bases and J 1 base, with 16 bases left between them. The CDR3 extends over 14 amino acids. Germline CDR1 reads SNHLY; CDR2 reads FYNNEI. In nucleotides, the CDR3 is TGTGCCAGTGCCGGGGTGGGGGATTCCTACGAGCAGTACTTC. Amino acids: CASAGVGDSYEQYF.

The chain employs TRBV29-1 and TRBJ2-7; a weak D match, TRBD1 (5 bases). V shed 4 bases and J shed 3 bases, with 13 bases lying between them. Germline V CDR1 and CDR2: SQVTM, ANQGSEA. This CDR3 spans 13 amino acids. The CDR3 sequence is CSVGAGKGYEQYF. The DNA for the CDR3 is TGCAGCGTTGGGGCAGGGAAAGGCTACGAGCAGTACTTC.

The chain employs TRBV3-1 and TRBJ2-7; D is unclear. There are 15 residues in the CDR3. V was cut by 4 bases and J by 2 bases, with 15 bases left in between. Germline V gene data show CDR1 as LGHDT and CDR2 as YNNKEL (reference sequence). The DNA of the CDR3 is TGTGCCAGCAGCCCAGTCCCTACCCGCCCCTACGAGCAGTACTTC. Translation: CASSPVPTRPYEQYF.

This clonotype was recorded many times. The CDR3 protein is CASSLAVGGEQYF. CDR3 nucleotides: TGTGCCAGCAGCTTAGCCGTCGGGGGTGAGCAGTACTTC. The rearrangement uses TRBV7-9 and TRBJ2-7; D might be TRBD2 (6 bases). The V gene's germline CDR1 is SEHNR and CDR2 FQNEAQ (reference sequence). With 0 bases removed from V and 7 bases from J, the gap between germline ends came to 10 bases. There are 13 residues in the CDR3.

The gene calls are TRBV5-1 and TRBJ1-2; D is undetermined. This CDR3 comprises 12 residues. Trimming removed 4 bases from V and 11 bases from J, with 15 bases in between. Germline assignment: CDR1 SGHRS and CDR2 YFSETQ. CDR3 in DNA: TGCGCCAGCAGCCTGGAACAGCAAAGTTACACCTTC. Translated, it gives CASSLEQQSYTF.

This clonotype occurred many times. The chain joins TRBV20-1 to TRBJ2-3, with D possibly matching TRBD1 (6 bases). With 5 bases removed from V and 2 bases from J, the gap between germline ends came to 14 bases. The CDR3 length is 14 residues. Germline CDR1 and CDR2: DFQATT and SNEGSKA (reference sequence). The CDR3 bases are TGCAGTGCTCCCGGACAGCGCGTCACAGATACGCAGTATTTT. Residues: CSAPGQRVTDTQYF.

In this sample, this clonotype turned up many times. The chain is built from TRBV28 and TRBJ1-1; 8 bases align to TRBD1. Trimming took 5 bases from V and 7 from J; bases not matched to a gene: 6. The germline V gene has CDR1 MDHEN and CDR2 SYDVKM. CDR3 length: 13 amino acids. The CDR3 loop reads CASSPLDRGEAFF. The CDR3 nucleotides read TGTGCCAGCAGTCCCCTTGACAGGGGTGAAGCTTTCTTT.

This clonotype was seen only once. The chain has TRBV7-6 and TRBJ1-5; D is possibly TRBD1 (6 bases). The CDR3 spans 15 residues. Trimming removed 2 bases at V and 1 base at J, with 9 bases between. The germline V gene has CDR1 SGHVS and CDR2 FNYEAQ. The CDR3 loop is CASSLNRASNQPQHF. DNA of the CDR3: TGTGCCAGCAGCTTAAACAGGGCGAGCAATCAGCCCCAGCATTTT.

The sample holds many counts of this clonotype. This rearrangement joins TRBV27 to TRBJ2-3; tentatively, D is TRBD2 (5 bases). The CDR3 runs to 15 residues. V was clipped by 7 bases and J by 1 base, with 15 bases between them. Germline CDR1 is MNHEY and CDR2 is SMNVEV (reference sequence). The CDR3 DNA reads as TGTGCCAGCACCTTCCGAGGGCTGGGCACAGATACGCAGTATTTT. It specifies CASTFRGLGTDTQYF.

The chain employs TRBV30 and TRBJ1-1; no clear D. CDR3 length: 11 amino acids. Germline V CDR1 and CDR2: GTSNPN, SVGIG (reference sequence). The V and J ends lost 1 base and 7 bases respectively, with 7 bases between them. The CDR3 DNA reads TGTGCCTGGAGTGGGAGAATTGAAGCTTTCTTT. Translated: CAWSGRIEAFF.

This clonotype appeared a few times. CDR3: CATSDLGGPGNEQFF. The CDR3 DNA reads as TGTGCCACCAGTGATTTGGGAGGGCCAGGCAATGAGCAGTTCTTC. The chain combines TRBV24-1 with TRBJ2-1; weak D call: TRBD2 (6 bases). The length of the CDR3 is 15 residues. Germline V gene sequence: CDR1 KGHDR, CDR2 SFDVKD. V lost 0 bases and J lost 6, with 11 bases in between.